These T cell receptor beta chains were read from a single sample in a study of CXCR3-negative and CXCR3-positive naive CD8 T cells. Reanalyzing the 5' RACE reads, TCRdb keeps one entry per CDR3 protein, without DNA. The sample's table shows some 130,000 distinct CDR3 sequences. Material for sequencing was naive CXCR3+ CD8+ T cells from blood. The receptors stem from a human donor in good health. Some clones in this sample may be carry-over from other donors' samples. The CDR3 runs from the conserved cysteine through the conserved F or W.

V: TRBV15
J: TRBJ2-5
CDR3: CATSRDTMGGETQYF

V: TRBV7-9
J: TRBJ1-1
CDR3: CAYKPGKDTEAFF

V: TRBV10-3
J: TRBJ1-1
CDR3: CAISESTGGTEAFF

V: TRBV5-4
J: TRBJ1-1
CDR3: CASSSGGGETEAFF

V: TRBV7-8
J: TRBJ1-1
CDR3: CASSLWGHTEAFF

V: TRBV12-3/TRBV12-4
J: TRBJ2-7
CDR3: CASTPAPYEQYF

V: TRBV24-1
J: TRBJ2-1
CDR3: CATSEAGSYNEQFF

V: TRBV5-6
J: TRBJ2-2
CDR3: CASSLYLDVGELFF

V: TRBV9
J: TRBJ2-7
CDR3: CASSVDFGYEQYF

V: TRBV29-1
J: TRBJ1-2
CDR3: CSVEEGPHGYTF

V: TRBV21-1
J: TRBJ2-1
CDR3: CASSFTSGYNEQFF

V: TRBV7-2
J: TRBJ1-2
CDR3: CASSLGQENYGYTF

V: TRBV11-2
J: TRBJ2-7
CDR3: CASSLTDRGSYEQYF

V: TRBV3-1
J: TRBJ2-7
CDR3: CASSLTRVYEQYF

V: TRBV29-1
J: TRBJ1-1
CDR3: CSVEGRADEAFF

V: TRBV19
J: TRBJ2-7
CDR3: CASSVPGLASEQYF

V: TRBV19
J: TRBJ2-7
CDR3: CATQKGGTYEQYF

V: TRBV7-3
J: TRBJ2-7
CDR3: CASSLSSLASYEQYF

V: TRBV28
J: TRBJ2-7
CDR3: CASRGQGPYEQYF

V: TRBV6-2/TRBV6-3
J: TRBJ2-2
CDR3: CASSGRDRGNTGELFF

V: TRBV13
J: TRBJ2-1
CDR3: CASSSSHGTLGEQFF

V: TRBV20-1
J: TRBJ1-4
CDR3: CSAYDTPTNEKLFF

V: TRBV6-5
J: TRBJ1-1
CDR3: CASRPGQGNTEAFF

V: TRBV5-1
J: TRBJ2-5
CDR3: CASSLAVKPTQPQETQYF

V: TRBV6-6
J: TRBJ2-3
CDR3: CASSYGTSGETDTQYF

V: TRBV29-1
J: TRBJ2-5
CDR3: CSAPRTDTETQYF

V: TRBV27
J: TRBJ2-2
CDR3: CASSLWTGDDGELFF

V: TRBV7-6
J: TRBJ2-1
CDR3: CASSQGGPGHYNEQFF

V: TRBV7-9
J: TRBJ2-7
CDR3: CASSPPGAGGEEQYF

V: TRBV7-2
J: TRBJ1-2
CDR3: CASSFAGGGYGYTF

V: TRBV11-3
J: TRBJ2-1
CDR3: CASSSRLAGGYNEQLF

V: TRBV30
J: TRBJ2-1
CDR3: CAWRLAGYYNEQFF

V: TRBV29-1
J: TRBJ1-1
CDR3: CSVDKGYTEAFF

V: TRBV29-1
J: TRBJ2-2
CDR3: CSVSGVNTGELFF

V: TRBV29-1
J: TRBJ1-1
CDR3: CSVEEQGENTEAFF

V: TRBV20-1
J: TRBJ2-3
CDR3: CSARGTAVETDTQYF

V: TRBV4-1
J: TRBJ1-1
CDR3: CASSQDARGTEAFF

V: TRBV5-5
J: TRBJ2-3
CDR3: CASSLLSQRLTDTQYF

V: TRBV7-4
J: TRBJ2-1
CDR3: CASSLGLAEPTGGNEQFF

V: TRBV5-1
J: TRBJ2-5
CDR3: CASSLQQETQYF

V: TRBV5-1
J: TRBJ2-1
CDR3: CASSLGGRVDEQFF

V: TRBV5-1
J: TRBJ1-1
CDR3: CASTNGRQMNTEAFF